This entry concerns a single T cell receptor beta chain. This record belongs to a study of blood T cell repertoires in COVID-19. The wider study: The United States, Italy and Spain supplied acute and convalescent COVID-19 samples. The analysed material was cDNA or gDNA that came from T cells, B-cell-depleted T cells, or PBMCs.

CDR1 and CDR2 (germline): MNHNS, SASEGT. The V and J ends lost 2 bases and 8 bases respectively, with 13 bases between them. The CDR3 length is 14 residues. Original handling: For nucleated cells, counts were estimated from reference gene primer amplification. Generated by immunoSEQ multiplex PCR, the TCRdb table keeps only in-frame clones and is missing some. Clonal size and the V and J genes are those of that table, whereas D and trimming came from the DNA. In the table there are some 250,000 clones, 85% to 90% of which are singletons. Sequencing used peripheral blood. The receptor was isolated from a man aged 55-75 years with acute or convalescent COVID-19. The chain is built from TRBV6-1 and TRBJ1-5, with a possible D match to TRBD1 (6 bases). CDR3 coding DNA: TGTGCCAGCAGTGAACCTGGGGGCGGAAAGCCCCAGCATTTT. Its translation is CASSEPGGGKPQHF.